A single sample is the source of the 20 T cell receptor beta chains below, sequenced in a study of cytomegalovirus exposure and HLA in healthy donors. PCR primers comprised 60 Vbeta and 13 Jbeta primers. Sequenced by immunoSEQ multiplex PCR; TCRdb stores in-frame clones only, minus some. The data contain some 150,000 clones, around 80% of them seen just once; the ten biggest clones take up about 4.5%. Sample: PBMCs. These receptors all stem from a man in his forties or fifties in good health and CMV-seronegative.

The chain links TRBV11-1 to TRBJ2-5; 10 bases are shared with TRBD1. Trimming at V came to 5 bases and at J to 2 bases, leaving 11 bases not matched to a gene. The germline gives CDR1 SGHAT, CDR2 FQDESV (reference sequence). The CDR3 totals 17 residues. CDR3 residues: CASSRGQGQELQETQYF. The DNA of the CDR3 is TGTGCCAGCAGCCGGGGACAGGGGCAGGAACTACAAGAGACCCAGTACTTC.

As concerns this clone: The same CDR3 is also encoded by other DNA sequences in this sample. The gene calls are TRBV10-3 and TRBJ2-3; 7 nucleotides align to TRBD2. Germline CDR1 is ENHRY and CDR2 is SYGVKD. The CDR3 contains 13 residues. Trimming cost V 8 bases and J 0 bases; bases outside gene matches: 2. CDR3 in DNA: TGTGCCATCTCCGGGGGGAGCACAGATACGCAGTATTTT. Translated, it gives CAISGGSTDTQYF.

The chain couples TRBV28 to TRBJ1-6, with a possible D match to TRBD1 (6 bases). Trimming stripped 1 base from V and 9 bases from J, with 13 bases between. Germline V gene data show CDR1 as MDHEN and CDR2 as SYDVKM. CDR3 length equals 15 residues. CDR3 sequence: CASSLLRGAGSPLHF. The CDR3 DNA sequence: TGTGCCAGCAGTTTATTGCGGGGGGCGGGTTCACCCCTCCACTTT.

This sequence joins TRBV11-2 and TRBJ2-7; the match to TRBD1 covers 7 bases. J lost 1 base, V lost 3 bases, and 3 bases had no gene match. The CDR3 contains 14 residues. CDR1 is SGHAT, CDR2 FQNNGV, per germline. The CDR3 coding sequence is TGTGCCAGCAGCTTCGGGACAGAATCCTACGAGCAGTACTTC. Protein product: CASSFGTESYEQYF.

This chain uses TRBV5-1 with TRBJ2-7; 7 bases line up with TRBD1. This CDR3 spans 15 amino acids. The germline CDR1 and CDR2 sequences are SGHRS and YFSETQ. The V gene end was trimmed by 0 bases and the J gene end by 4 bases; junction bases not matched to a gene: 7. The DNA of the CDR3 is TGCGCCAGCAGCTTGGACAGGGGCCCCCTTTACGAGCAGTACTTC. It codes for CASSLDRGPLYEQYF.

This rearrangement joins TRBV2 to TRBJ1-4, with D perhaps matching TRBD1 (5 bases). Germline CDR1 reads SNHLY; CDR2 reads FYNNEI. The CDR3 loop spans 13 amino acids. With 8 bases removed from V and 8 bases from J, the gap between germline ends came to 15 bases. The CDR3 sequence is CASAVGGKEKLFF. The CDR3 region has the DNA TGTGCCAGCGCCGTGGGGGGTAAAGAAAAACTGTTTTTT.

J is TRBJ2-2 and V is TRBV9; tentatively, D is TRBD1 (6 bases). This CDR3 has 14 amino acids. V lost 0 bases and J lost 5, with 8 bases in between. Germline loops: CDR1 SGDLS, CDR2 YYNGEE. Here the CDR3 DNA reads TGTGCCAGCAGCGTAGGGCAGGGGACCGGGGAGCTGTTTTTT. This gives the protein CASSVGQGTGELFF.

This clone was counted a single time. The CDR3 nucleotides read TGTGCCAGCACCTCCGGGGGAGCCTACAATGAGCAGTTCTTC. This sequence encodes CASTSGGAYNEQFF. The chain recombines TRBV5-4 with TRBJ2-1, with D possibly matching TRBD2 (6 bases). In germline, CDR1 is SGHNT, CDR2 YYREEE (reference sequence). The CDR3 loop spans 14 amino acids. V lost 6 bases and J lost 2, with 12 bases in between.

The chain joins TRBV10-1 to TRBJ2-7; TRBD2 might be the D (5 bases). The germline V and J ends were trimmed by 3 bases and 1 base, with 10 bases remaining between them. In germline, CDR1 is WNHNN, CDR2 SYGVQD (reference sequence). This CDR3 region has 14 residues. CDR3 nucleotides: TGCGCCAGCAGTGATCCGGGGATATCCTACGAGCAGTACTTC. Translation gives CASSDPGISYEQYF.

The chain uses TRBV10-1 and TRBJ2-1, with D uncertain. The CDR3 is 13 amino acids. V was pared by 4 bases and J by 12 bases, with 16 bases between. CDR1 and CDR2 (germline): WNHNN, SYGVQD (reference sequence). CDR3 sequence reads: CASSGPSPLLQFF. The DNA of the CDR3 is TGCGCCAGCAGTGGCCCCTCTCCTTTACTGCAGTTCTTC.

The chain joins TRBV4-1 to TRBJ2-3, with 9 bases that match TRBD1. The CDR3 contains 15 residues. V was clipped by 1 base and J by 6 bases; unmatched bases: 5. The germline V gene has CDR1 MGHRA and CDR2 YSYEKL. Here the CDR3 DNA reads TGCGCCAGCAGCCAAGGGACAGGGGTCATGGATACGCAGTATTTT. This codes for CASSQGTGVMDTQYF.

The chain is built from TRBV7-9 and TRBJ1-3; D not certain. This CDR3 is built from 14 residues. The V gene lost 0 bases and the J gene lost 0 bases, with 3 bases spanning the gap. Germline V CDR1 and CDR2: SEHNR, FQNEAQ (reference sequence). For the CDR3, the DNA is TGTGCCAGCAGCTTAGCCCGCTCTGGAAACACCATATATTTT. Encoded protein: CASSLARSGNTIYF.

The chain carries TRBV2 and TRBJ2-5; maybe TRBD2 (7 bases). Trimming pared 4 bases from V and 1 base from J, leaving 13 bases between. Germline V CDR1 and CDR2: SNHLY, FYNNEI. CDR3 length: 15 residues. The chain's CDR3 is CASSARGGPQETQYF. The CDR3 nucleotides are TGTGCCAGCAGTGCCCGCGGGGGCCCCCAAGAGACCCAGTACTTC. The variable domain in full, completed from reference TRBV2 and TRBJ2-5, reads EPEVTQTPSHQVTQMGQEVILRCVPISNHLYFYWYRQILGQKVEFLVSFYNNEISEKSEIFDDQFSVERPDGSNFTLKIRSTKLEDSAMYFCASSARGGPQETQYFGPGTRLLVL.

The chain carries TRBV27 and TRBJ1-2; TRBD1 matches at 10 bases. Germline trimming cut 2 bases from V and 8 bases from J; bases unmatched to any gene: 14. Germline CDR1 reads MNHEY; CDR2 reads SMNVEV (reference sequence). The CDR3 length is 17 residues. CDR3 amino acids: CASSLRDRGFSSKGYTF. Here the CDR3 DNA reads TGTGCCAGCAGTTTAAGGGACAGGGGCTTTTCTAGTAAAGGCTACACCTTC.

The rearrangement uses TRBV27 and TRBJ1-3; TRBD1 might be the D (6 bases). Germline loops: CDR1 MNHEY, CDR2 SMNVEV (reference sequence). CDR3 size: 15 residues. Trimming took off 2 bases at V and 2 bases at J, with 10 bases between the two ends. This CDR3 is CASSLREGAGNTIYF. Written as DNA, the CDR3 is TGTGCCAGCAGTTTAAGGGAGGGGGCTGGAAACACCATATATTTT.

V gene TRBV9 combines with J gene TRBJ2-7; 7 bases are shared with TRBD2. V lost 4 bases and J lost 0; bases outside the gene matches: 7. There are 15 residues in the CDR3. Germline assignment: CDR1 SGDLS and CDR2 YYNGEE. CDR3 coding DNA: TGTGCCAGCAGCCCCCGGGGGGTAAGCTCCTACGAGCAGTACTTC. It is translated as CASSPRGVSSYEQYF.

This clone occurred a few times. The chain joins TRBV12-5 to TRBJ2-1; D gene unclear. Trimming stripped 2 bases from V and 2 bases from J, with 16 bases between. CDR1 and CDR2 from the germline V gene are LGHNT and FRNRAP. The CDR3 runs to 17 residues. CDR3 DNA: TGTGCTAGTGGTTTGCTCCGTCCTGGCGGCGCCTACAATGAGCAGTTCTTC. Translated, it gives CASGLLRPGGAYNEQFF.

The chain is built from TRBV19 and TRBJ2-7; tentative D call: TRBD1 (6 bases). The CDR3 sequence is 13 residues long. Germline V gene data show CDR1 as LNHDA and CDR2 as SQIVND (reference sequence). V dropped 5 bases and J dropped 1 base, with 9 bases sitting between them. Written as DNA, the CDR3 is TGTGCCAGTAGTCCGACAGGATCCTACGAGCAGTACTTC. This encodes CASSPTGSYEQYF.

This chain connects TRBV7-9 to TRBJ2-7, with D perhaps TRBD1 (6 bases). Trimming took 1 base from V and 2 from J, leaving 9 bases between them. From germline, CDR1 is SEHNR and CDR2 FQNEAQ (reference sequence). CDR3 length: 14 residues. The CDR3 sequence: CASSLVGTTYEQYF. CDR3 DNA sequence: TGTGCCAGCAGCTTAGTAGGGACAACCTACGAGCAGTACTTC.

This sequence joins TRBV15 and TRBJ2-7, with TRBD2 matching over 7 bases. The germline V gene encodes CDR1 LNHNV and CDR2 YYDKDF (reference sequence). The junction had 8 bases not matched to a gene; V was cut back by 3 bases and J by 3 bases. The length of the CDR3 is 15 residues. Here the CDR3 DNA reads TGTGCCACCAGCAGGGCTCAATCGGGGGGCTACGAGCAGTACTTC. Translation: CATSRAQSGGYEQYF.